This T cell receptor beta chain was sequenced for a study of T-cell memory formation after mild COVID-19. Whole-study results and caveats: There was no confirmation that second-wave clones peaking on day 37 were SARS-CoV-2 specific.

TCR alpha and TCR beta cDNA libraries with sample barcodes and UMIs came from 5'RACE using constant-segment primers. TCRdb re-analysed the 5' RACE reads in MiXCR, keeping a single row per CDR3 protein. The table shows 300,000 or so distinct CDR3 sequences, with approximately 15% occurring only once. This clonotype was observed a handful of times. What it binds is not known. The CDR3 is 16 residues long. Germline assignment: CDR1 SEHNR and CDR2 FQNEAQ (reference sequence). Trimming at V came to 5 bases and at J to 4 bases, leaving 11 bases not matched to a gene. This clonotype originated in a man between 18 and 35 years old who had mild COVID-19 (a few samples of this study predate the infection). Cell type and time point are not known. The sample taken for sequencing was PBMCs or a T cell subset sorted from them (not recorded which). The gene calls are TRBV7-9 and TRBJ2-1; TRBD1 agrees at 7 bases. CDR3 sequence reads: CASSQQTGLGYNEQFF. The CDR3 nucleotides read TGTGCCAGCAGCCAACAGACAGGGCTGGGGTACAATGAGCAGTTCTTC. The full variable domain, completed using reference TRBV7-9 and TRBJ2-1, is DTGVSQNPRHKITKRGQNVTFRCDPISEHNRLYWYRQTLGQGPEFLTYFQNEAQLEKSRLLSDRFSAERPKGSFSTLEIQRTEQGDSAMYLCASSQQTGLGYNEQFFGPGTRLTVL.